The next 15 T cell receptor beta chains were all read from a single sample in a study of cytomegalovirus exposure and HLA in healthy donors (dated by TCRdb to 2017 to 2019). Libraries were made using the immunoSEQ multiplex PCR assay. For the multiplex PCR, a mixture combining 60 forward primers for TCR Vbeta segments and 13 reverse primers for TCR Jbeta segments was used. Entries here come from immuneACCESS through TCRdb and include only in-frame sequences with V and J called. Some clones fail to appear in such tables; in the studies checked, an unresolved V gene covers under half of the shortfall, and the cause of the remainder is unknown. This sample is represented by approximately 200,000 clones; around 80% of them were singletons. Around 0.2% of the sample comes from the top ten. Sequencing used PBMCs. The receptors come from a girl aged 2-10 years in good health and CMV-seronegative.

The count of this clone is one. The rearrangement joins TRBV13 to TRBJ2-7, with a tentative D call TRBD2 (5 bases). Germline CDR1 is PRHDT and CDR2 is FYEKMQ (reference sequence). The CDR3 spans 14 residues. The V gene lost 7 bases and the J gene lost 0 bases, with 13 bases spanning the gap. CDR3 coding DNA: TGTGCCAGCACCCACGGGGTGGCCTCCTACGAGCAGTACTTC. Translating it yields CASTHGVASYEQYF.

The J gene is TRBJ1-1, the V gene TRBV5-5; D remains ambiguous. The ends were cut back, 0 bases at V and 3 bases at J, with 6 bases in the middle. CDR1 SGHKS and CDR2 YYEKEE come from the germline V gene (reference sequence). This CDR3 region has 13 residues. CDR3 sequence (DNA): TGTGCCAGCAGCTTGGTCTCCGACACTGAAGCTTTCTTT. Encoded protein: CASSLVSDTEAFF.

The chain is built from TRBV5-5 and TRBJ2-2, with 7 bases identical to TRBD1. The germline CDR1 and CDR2 sequences are SGHKS and YYEKEE (reference sequence). The CDR3 loop spans 19 amino acids. After removal of 3 bases from V and 2 bases from J, the junction contained 16 bases not matched to a gene. Here the CDR3 reads CASSSDFNAGTVNTGELFF. CDR3 DNA sequence: TGTGCCAGCAGCTCTGATTTTAATGCCGGGACAGTCAACACCGGGGAGCTGTTTTTT.

The chain has TRBV6-1 and TRBJ2-7; no firm D call. The CDR3 sequence is 13 residues long. CDR1 and CDR2 from the germline V gene are MNHNS and SASEGT. V shed 7 bases and J shed 1 base, with 11 bases lying between them. CDR3 sequence: CASNLNISYEQYF. CDR3 DNA: TGTGCCAGCAATTTGAACATTTCCTACGAGCAGTACTTC.

This rearrangement joins TRBV7-9 to TRBJ2-7; TRBD2 is a possible D gene (6 bases). The CDR3 consists of 17 residues. Germline values: CDR1 SEHNR, CDR2 FQNEAQ (reference sequence). Trimming took off 3 bases at V and 4 bases at J, with 22 bases between the two ends. CDR3 residues: CASSLGIGYGTSYEQYF. CDR3 in DNA: TGTGCCAGCAGCTTGGGAATCGGATACGGGACTTCTTACGAGCAGTACTTC.

This clone was seen a handful of times. The chain carries TRBV18 and TRBJ1-4, with 10 bases fitting TRBD1. In germline, CDR1 is KGHSH, CDR2 LQKENI. Losses at the gene ends were 6 bases for V and 8 bases for J; bases not matched to a gene: 9. CDR3 size: 15 residues. As DNA, the CDR3 is TGTGCCAGCTCGCTAGACAGGGGGCGAGGAGAAAAACTGTTTTTT. As protein: CASSLDRGRGEKLFF.

In its sample, this clone was seen a few times. The chain recombines TRBV5-1 with TRBJ1-3; TRBD1 aligns across 9 bases. Germline V gene data show CDR1 as SGHRS and CDR2 as YFSETQ. The trim removed 3 bases at V and 4 bases at J, leaving 2 bases unmatched. The CDR3 is made up of 14 amino acids. CDR3 amino acids: CASSSGTGGNTIYF. As DNA, the CDR3 is TGCGCCAGCAGCTCGGGGACAGGGGGAAACACCATATATTTT. The complete variable domain, with remaining parts taken from reference TRBV5-1 and TRBJ1-3, reads KAGVTQTPRYLIKTRGQQVTLSCSPISGHRSVSWYQQTPGQGLQFLFEYFSETQRNKGNFPGRFSGRQFSNSRSEMNVSTLELGDSALYLCASSSGTGGNTIYFGEGSWLTVV.

This clone appeared a few times. The rearrangement links TRBV6-5 to TRBJ1-1; D call uncertain. V was clipped by 5 bases and J by 4 bases, with 11 bases between them. This CDR3 has 13 residues. Germline loops: CDR1 MNHEY, CDR2 SVGAGI. CDR3 DNA: TGTGCCAGCAGTCGAGGACGGGGCACTGAAGCTTTCTTT. This translates into CASSRGRGTEAFF.

This clone was found once. V gene TRBV6-5 combines with J gene TRBJ2-5, with TRBD2 matching 7 bases. V gave up 6 bases and J gave up 2 bases; unmatched junction bases: 9. CDR1 is MNHEY and CDR2 is SVGAGI in the germline V gene. The CDR3 extends over 15 amino acids. CDR3 loop: CASSQHWTRQETQYF. The CDR3 DNA is TGTGCCAGCAGCCAACACTGGACTAGGCAAGAGACCCAGTACTTC.

This clone was found a few times. The J gene is TRBJ1-5, the V gene TRBV30; no firm D call. This CDR3 is built from 13 residues. Looked up from germline, CDR1 is GTSNPN and CDR2 is SVGIG (reference sequence). Trimming removed 1 base at V and 1 base at J, with 5 bases between. CDR3 residues: CAWSAGSNQPQHF. DNA for the CDR3: TGTGCCTGGAGTGCCGGGAGCAATCAGCCCCAGCATTTT.

This sequence joins TRBV12-5 and TRBJ2-7, with 13 bases identical to TRBD2. Germline CDR1 and CDR2: LGHNT and FRNRAP. The CDR3 extends over 18 amino acids. The J segment lost 0 bases and the V segment lost 6 bases, leaving 11 bases of the junction unmatched. For the CDR3, the DNA is TGTGCTAGTGGGGGACTAGCGGGGAGGAATTTAGGCTCCTACGAGCAGTACTTC. Its translation: CASGGLAGRNLGSYEQYF.

J is TRBJ2-1 and V is TRBV4-1; D might be TRBD2 (6 bases). The length of the CDR3 is 17 residues. V lost 4 bases and J lost 5, with 21 bases in between. Per the germline V gene, CDR1 is MGHRA and CDR2 is YSYEKL. The CDR3 bases are TGCGCCAGCAGCCCAAGCGGAGGGGCCGTGGCTCACAATGAGCAGTTCTTC. As protein: CASSPSGGAVAHNEQFF.

This chain connects TRBV5-1 to TRBJ2-4, with no clear D. The V gene's germline CDR1 is SGHRS and CDR2 YFSETQ. The CDR3 runs to 15 residues. V lost 0 bases and J lost 2, with 9 bases in between. The CDR3 nucleotides are TGCGCCAGCAGCTTGGATGAGGTTACCAAAAACATTCAGTACTTC. Protein product: CASSLDEVTKNIQYF.

The V call is TRBV5-1, the J call TRBJ2-1; 8 bases are shared with TRBD1. This CDR3 has 16 amino acids. Germline loops: CDR1 SGHRS, CDR2 YFSETQ. The V gene end was trimmed by 3 bases and the J gene end by 2 bases; junction bases not matched to a gene: 7. The DNA of the CDR3 is TGCGCCAGCAGCTACGGACAGGGTGGGCCCTACAATGAGCAGTTCTTC. Encoded protein: CASSYGQGGPYNEQFF. Variable domain in full (rest from reference TRBV5-1 and TRBJ2-1): KAGVTQTPRYLIKTRGQQVTLSCSPISGHRSVSWYQQTPGQGLQFLFEYFSETQRNKGNFPGRFSGRQFSNSRSEMNVSTLELGDSALYLCASSYGQGGPYNEQFFGPGTRLTVL.

The chain joins TRBV7-2 to TRBJ2-3; 11 bases map to TRBD2. With 4 bases clipped from V and 5 bases from J, the junction kept 2 bases outside the gene matches. This CDR3 is 14 amino acids long. The germline V gene has CDR1 SGHTA and CDR2 FQGNSA. CDR3 loop: CASSYGLAGDTQYF. The CDR3 nucleotides are TGTGCCAGCAGCTACGGACTAGCGGGAGATACGCAGTATTTT.